This is a list of T cell receptor beta chains from one sample in a study of T cells in Graves' hyperthyroidism and ophthalmopathy. TCRdb independently ran MiXCR on the multiplex PCR reads; one entry per CDR3 protein. The table records about 270,000 distinct CDR3 sequences, roughly 22% of them present only once. The sample taken for sequencing was blood. All receptors come from a man younger than 40 with Graves' ophthalmopathy. CDR3s include the opening cysteine and the closing phenylalanine or tryptophan. D genes are given only for firm matches. Size is omitted from some rows. Given values are once, few, many or a class for expanded clones.

V gene: TRBV27
D gene: TRBD1
J gene: TRBJ2-7
clone size: -
CDR3 DNA: TGTGCCAGCAGTTTTTCTGGGACAGCCTTGCCCTACGAGCAGTACTTC
CDR3 protein: CASSFSGTALPYEQYF

V gene: TRBV15
D gene: TRBD1
J gene: TRBJ2-7
clone size: -
CDR3 DNA: TGTGCCACCAGCAGAGAGGACAGGGACGAGCAGTACTTC
CDR3 protein: CATSREDRDEQYF

V gene: TRBV7-3
D gene: -
J gene: TRBJ2-5
clone size: -
CDR3 DNA: TGTGCCAGCAGCTTGGGCGGGACGGGAACCCAGTACTTC
CDR3 protein: CASSLGGTGTQYF

V gene: TRBV10-3
D gene: -
J gene: TRBJ1-2
clone size: -
CDR3 DNA: TGTGCCATCAGTGGAGAGGGGCAATCCTATGGCTACACCTTC
CDR3 protein: CAISGEGQSYGYTF

V gene: TRBV27
D gene: -
J gene: TRBJ2-2
clone size: -
CDR3 DNA: TGTGCCAACAGTCCGGACTGGGGAGAGCTGTTTTTT
CDR3 protein: CANSPDWGELFF

V gene: TRBV24-1
D gene: -
J gene: TRBJ2-1
clone size: -
CDR3 DNA: TGTGCCACCAGTGATGAACCTTACAATGAGCAGTTCTTC
CDR3 protein: CATSDEPYNEQFF

V gene: TRBV3-1
D gene: TRBD2
J gene: TRBJ2-1
clone size: many
CDR3 DNA: TGTGCCAGCAGCCAGTATCTAGCGGGAGGGGGCGAGCAGTTCTTC
CDR3 protein: CASSQYLAGGGEQFF

V gene: TRBV20-1
D gene: -
J gene: TRBJ2-5
clone size: -
CDR3 DNA: TGCAGTGCTAGAGAAGCGGGTTGGAAGACCCAGTACTTC
CDR3 protein: CSAREAGWKTQYF

V gene: TRBV24-1
D gene: TRBD1
J gene: TRBJ1-2
clone size: -
CDR3 DNA: TGTGCCACCAGTGACTCCGGGACAGGGGTGTATGGCTACACCTTC
CDR3 protein: CATSDSGTGVYGYTF

V gene: TRBV11-2
D gene: -
J gene: TRBJ2-5
clone size: many
CDR3 DNA: TGTGCCAGCAGCTTAGCCACCCAAGAGACCCAGTACTTC
CDR3 protein: CASSLATQETQYF

V gene: TRBV18
D gene: -
J gene: TRBJ2-1
clone size: many
CDR3 DNA: TGTGCCAGCTCACCACCGGGACGGACTAATGAGCAGTTCTTC
CDR3 protein: CASSPPGRTNEQFF

V gene: TRBV18
D gene: -
J gene: TRBJ2-3
clone size: many
CDR3 DNA: TGTGCCAGCTCACCACGTAGCAAATCCCAGGATACGCAGTATTTT
CDR3 protein: CASSPRSKSQDTQYF

V gene: TRBV19
D gene: -
J gene: TRBJ1-1
clone size: few
CDR3 DNA: TGTGCCAGTAGTATCACAATAACGAACACTGAAGCTTTCTTT
CDR3 protein: CASSITITNTEAFF

V gene: TRBV3-1
D gene: TRBD2
J gene: TRBJ2-2
clone size: few
CDR3 DNA: TGTGCCAGCAGCCCCCCTTCTAGCGGGAGGTTCGGGGACACCGGGGAGCTGTTTTTT
CDR3 protein: CASSPPSSGRFGDTGELFF

V gene: TRBV3-1
D gene: TRBD1
J gene: TRBJ1-2
clone size: few
CDR3 DNA: TGTGCCAGCAGCCAAGGGTCATGGCAGGGGGCAGAGAACACCTTC
CDR3 protein: CASSQGSWQGAENTF

V gene: TRBV7-2
D gene: TRBD1
J gene: TRBJ2-1
clone size: few
CDR3 DNA: TGTGCCAGCAGCTTAGGTTGGGGGGACAGGGTCCATGAGCAGTTCTTC
CDR3 protein: CASSLGWGDRVHEQFF

V gene: TRBV5-1
D gene: -
J gene: TRBJ1-1
clone size: -
CDR3 DNA: TGCGCCAGCAGCGTGACACTGAACACTGAAGCTTTCTTT
CDR3 protein: CASSVTLNTEAFF

V gene: TRBV6-1
D gene: -
J gene: TRBJ2-3
clone size: -
CDR3 DNA: TGTGCCAGCGATACGGAGGGCCTTGGAGATACGCAGTATTTT
CDR3 protein: CASDTEGLGDTQYF

V gene: TRBV6-1
D gene: TRBD2
J gene: TRBJ2-1
clone size: -
CDR3 DNA: TGTGCCAGCGACTGGGGAGCGGGAGGAGCAGGGAATGAGCAGTTCTTC
CDR3 protein: CASDWGAGGAGNEQFF

V gene: TRBV11-1
D gene: TRBD1
J gene: TRBJ2-1
clone size: -
CDR3 DNA: TGTGCCAGCAGCCCGCTAGGGACAGGGATATACAATGAGCAGTTCTTC
CDR3 protein: CASSPLGTGIYNEQFF

V gene: TRBV7-3
D gene: -
J gene: TRBJ1-2
clone size: few
CDR3 DNA: TGTGCCAGCAGCTCAAACTACGGAGGGGATGGCTACACCTTC
CDR3 protein: CASSSNYGGDGYTF

V gene: TRBV5-5
D gene: -
J gene: TRBJ2-1
clone size: many
CDR3 DNA: TGTGCCAGCAGCTTTCAGCCAGACAATGAGCAGTTCTTC
CDR3 protein: CASSFQPDNEQFF

V gene: TRBV27
D gene: -
J gene: TRBJ1-6
clone size: -
CDR3 DNA: TGTGCCAGCAGTTTAGACGGGTATAATTCACCCCTCCACTTT
CDR3 protein: CASSLDGYNSPLHF

V gene: TRBV4-1
D gene: TRBD2
J gene: TRBJ2-7
clone size: -
CDR3 DNA: TGCGCCAGCAGCCTAGTTCCCGGGACTAAAGCGTACGAGCAGTACTTC
CDR3 protein: CASSLVPGTKAYEQYF

V gene: TRBV24-1
D gene: TRBD2
J gene: TRBJ2-5
clone size: many
CDR3 DNA: TGTGCCACCAGGGTCCTAGCGGGAGCTCTAGAGACCCAGTACTTC
CDR3 protein: CATRVLAGALETQYF

V gene: TRBV3-1
D gene: -
J gene: TRBJ1-1
clone size: many
CDR3 DNA: TGTGCCAGCAGCCACATGCGGGCTGAAGCTTTCTTT
CDR3 protein: CASSHMRAEAFF

V gene: TRBV20-1
D gene: -
J gene: TRBJ2-5
clone size: -
CDR3 DNA: TGCAGTGCTAGGGCCCGGGGGATAGAGACCCAGTACTTC
CDR3 protein: CSARARGIETQYF

V gene: TRBV28
D gene: TRBD2
J gene: TRBJ2-7
clone size: many
CDR3 DNA: TGTGCCAGCAGCCAAGAGGGACTAGTCGAGGACGAGCAGTACTTC
CDR3 protein: CASSQEGLVEDEQYF

V gene: TRBV27
D gene: -
J gene: TRBJ2-5
clone size: -
CDR3 DNA: TGTGCCAGCAGTCTGACGAGATGGGGAGGAGAGACCCAGTACTTC
CDR3 protein: CASSLTRWGGETQYF

V gene: TRBV2
D gene: TRBD1
J gene: TRBJ1-5
clone size: -
CDR3 DNA: TGTGCCAGCAGACTTATAAGACAGGGTGGACAGCCCCAGCATTTT
CDR3 protein: CASRLIRQGGQPQHF

V gene: TRBV10-3
D gene: TRBD2
J gene: TRBJ2-3
clone size: -
CDR3 DNA: TGTGCCATCAGTGAGGGGGCTAGCGGATATACGCAGTATTTT
CDR3 protein: CAISEGASGYTQYF

V gene: TRBV9
D gene: -
J gene: TRBJ2-1
clone size: -
CDR3 DNA: TGTGCCAGCAGCGTACAAGGAAATGAGCAGTTCTTC
CDR3 protein: CASSVQGNEQFF

V gene: TRBV27
D gene: -
J gene: TRBJ1-2
clone size: -
CDR3 DNA: TGTGCCAGCAGACAGACAGGACCCTATGGCTACACCTTC
CDR3 protein: CASRQTGPYGYTF

V gene: TRBV20-1
D gene: TRBD1
J gene: TRBJ1-5
clone size: few
CDR3 DNA: TGCAGTGCTTTCCCCGCCGGGACAGGGGAACAGCCCCAGCATTTT
CDR3 protein: CSAFPAGTGEQPQHF

V gene: TRBV12-3/TRBV12-4
D gene: TRBD1
J gene: TRBJ2-7
clone size: many
CDR3 DNA: TGTGCCAGCAGACTATCCAGGGGGACCCACGAGCAGTACTTC
CDR3 protein: CASRLSRGTHEQYF

V gene: TRBV7-2
D gene: TRBD2
J gene: TRBJ2-7
clone size: many
CDR3 DNA: TGTGCCAGCAGCTTCCTAGCGGGAGGTTCCTACGAGCAGTACTTC
CDR3 protein: CASSFLAGGSYEQYF

V gene: TRBV27
D gene: TRBD2
J gene: TRBJ2-7
clone size: -
CDR3 DNA: TGTGCCAGCAGTATTGCCTCGGGACTAAATTTCTACGAGCAGTACTTC
CDR3 protein: CASSIASGLNFYEQYF

V gene: TRBV10-3
D gene: -
J gene: TRBJ1-3
clone size: -
CDR3 DNA: TGTGCCATCAGTGATCTAGGACCTGGAAACACCATATATTTT
CDR3 protein: CAISDLGPGNTIYF

V gene: TRBV6-1
D gene: -
J gene: TRBJ2-1
clone size: few
CDR3 DNA: TGTGCCAGCAGTTCACAGGGAGAGGGTGAGCAGTTCTTC
CDR3 protein: CASSSQGEGEQFF

V gene: TRBV28
D gene: -
J gene: TRBJ2-1
clone size: many
CDR3 DNA: TGTGCCAGCAGGTCCGGAGGGGCAGCCTACAATGAGCAGTTCTTC
CDR3 protein: CASRSGGAAYNEQFF

V gene: TRBV10-3
D gene: TRBD1
J gene: TRBJ1-2
clone size: -
CDR3 DNA: TGTGCCATCAGAAAGACAGGGGGTTCCTATGGCTACACCTTC
CDR3 protein: CAIRKTGGSYGYTF

V gene: TRBV3-1
D gene: TRBD2
J gene: TRBJ2-2
clone size: -
CDR3 DNA: TGTGCCAGCAGCCCGATGGGACTAGGTACCGGGGAGCTGTTTTTT
CDR3 protein: CASSPMGLGTGELFF

V gene: TRBV11-2
D gene: TRBD1
J gene: TRBJ2-7
clone size: many
CDR3 DNA: TGTGCCAGCACCCCGGGACAGGACCTCTACTCCTACGAGCAGTACTTC
CDR3 protein: CASTPGQDLYSYEQYF

V gene: TRBV12-3/TRBV12-4
D gene: TRBD1
J gene: TRBJ1-6
clone size: -
CDR3 DNA: TGTGCCAGCAGCCCCGACAGGGGACGGAACGGTAATTCACCCCTCCACTTT
CDR3 protein: CASSPDRGRNGNSPLHF

V gene: TRBV29-1
D gene: -
J gene: TRBJ2-3
clone size: -
CDR3 DNA: TGCAGCGTTATTGGCACAGATACGCAGTATTTT
CDR3 protein: CSVIGTDTQYF

V gene: TRBV7-2
D gene: -
J gene: TRBJ2-1
clone size: few
CDR3 DNA: TGTGCCAGCAGCTCGTACATTGCTAATGAGCAGTTCTTC
CDR3 protein: CASSSYIANEQFF

V gene: TRBV5-8
D gene: TRBD1
J gene: TRBJ1-2
clone size: few
CDR3 DNA: TGTGCCAGCAGCGATCCGGGACAGGGGGCGGAAGGCTACACCTTC
CDR3 protein: CASSDPGQGAEGYTF

V gene: TRBV10-3
D gene: TRBD2
J gene: TRBJ2-3
clone size: -
CDR3 DNA: TGTGCCATCAGTGAGTCCACAGCGGGGTCTAGCACAGATACGCAGTATTTT
CDR3 protein: CAISESTAGSSTDTQYF

V gene: TRBV6-6
D gene: -
J gene: TRBJ1-2
clone size: -
CDR3 DNA: TGTGCCAGCAGTTACTCGATGGTGAAGGGTGTTAGGGTTTATGGCTACACCTTC
CDR3 protein: CASSYSMVKGVRVYGYTF

V gene: TRBV19
D gene: -
J gene: TRBJ2-7
clone size: -
CDR3 DNA: TGTGCCAGTAGTATATACGGGAATGGGGAGCAGTACTTC
CDR3 protein: CASSIYGNGEQYF

V gene: TRBV28
D gene: TRBD2
J gene: TRBJ2-4
clone size: -
CDR3 DNA: TGTGCCAGCAGCCGACAGACTAGCGGGTGGGCCAAAAACATTCAGTACTTC
CDR3 protein: CASSRQTSGWAKNIQYF

V gene: TRBV7-2
D gene: -
J gene: TRBJ2-2
clone size: -
CDR3 DNA: TGTGCCAGCAGCTTCTTCAGGGCGGTCGGGGAGCTGTTTTTT
CDR3 protein: CASSFFRAVGELFF

V gene: TRBV6-5
D gene: TRBD1
J gene: TRBJ2-1
clone size: -
CDR3 DNA: TGTGCCAGCCAGGGACAGGGTAGTTTCGATGAGCAGTTCTTC
CDR3 protein: CASQGQGSFDEQFF

V gene: TRBV29-1
D gene: -
J gene: TRBJ1-2
clone size: -
CDR3 DNA: TGCAGCGGGGGACTAGCTAACTATGGCTACACCTTC
CDR3 protein: CSGGLANYGYTF